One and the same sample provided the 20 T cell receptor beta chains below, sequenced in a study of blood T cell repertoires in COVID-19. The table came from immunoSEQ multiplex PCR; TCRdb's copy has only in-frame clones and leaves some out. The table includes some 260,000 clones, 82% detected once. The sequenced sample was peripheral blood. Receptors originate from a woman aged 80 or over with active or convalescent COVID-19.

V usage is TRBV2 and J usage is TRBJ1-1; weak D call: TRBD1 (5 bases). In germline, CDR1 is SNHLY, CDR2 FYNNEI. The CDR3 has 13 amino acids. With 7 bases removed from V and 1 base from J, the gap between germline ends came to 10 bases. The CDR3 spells CASTTGPNTEAFF. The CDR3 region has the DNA TGTGCCAGCACCACAGGACCGAACACTGAAGCTTTCTTT. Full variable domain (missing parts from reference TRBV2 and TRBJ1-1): EPEVTQTPSHQVTQMGQEVILRCVPISNHLYFYWYRQILGQKVEFLVSFYNNEISEKSEIFDDQFSVERPDGSNFTLKIRSTKLEDSAMYFCASTTGPNTEAFFGQGTRLTVV.

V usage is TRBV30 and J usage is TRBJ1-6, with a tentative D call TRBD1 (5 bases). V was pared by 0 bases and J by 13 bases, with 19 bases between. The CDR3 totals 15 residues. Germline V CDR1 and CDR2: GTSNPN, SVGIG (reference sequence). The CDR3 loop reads CAWSVPLPQGRPLHF. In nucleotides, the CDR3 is TGTGCCTGGAGTGTACCCCTCCCGCAGGGCCGTCCCCTCCACTTT. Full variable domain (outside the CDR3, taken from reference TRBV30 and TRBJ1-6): SQTIHQWPATLVQPVGSPLSLECTVEGTSNPNLYWYRQAAGRGLQLLFYSVGIGQISSEVPQNLSASRPQDRQFILSSKKLLLSDSGFYLCAWSVPLPQGRPLHFGNGTRLTVT.

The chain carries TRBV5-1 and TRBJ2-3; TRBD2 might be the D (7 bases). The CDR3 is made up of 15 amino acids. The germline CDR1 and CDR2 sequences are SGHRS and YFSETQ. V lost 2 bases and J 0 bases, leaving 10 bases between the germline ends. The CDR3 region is CASSFGGRSTDTQYF. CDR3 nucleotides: TGCGCCAGCAGCTTCGGGGGGCGAAGCACAGATACGCAGTATTTT.

The CDR3 bases are TGTGCCAGTAGTTTCGCCGGGACAGGGACTAACTATGGCTACACCTTC. Its translation: CASSFAGTGTNYGYTF. V usage is TRBV19 and J usage is TRBJ1-2; 9 nucleotides match TRBD1. The CDR3 runs 16 residues. Germline CDR1 LNHDA, CDR2 SQIVND (reference sequence). Trimming at V came to 5 bases and at J to 0 bases, leaving 7 bases not matched to a gene.

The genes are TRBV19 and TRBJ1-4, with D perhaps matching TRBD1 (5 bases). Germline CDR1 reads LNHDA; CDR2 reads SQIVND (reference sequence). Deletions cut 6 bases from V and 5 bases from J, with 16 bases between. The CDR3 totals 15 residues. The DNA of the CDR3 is TGTGCCAGTAGGCCTCGCGGGGGTCGAAATGAAAAACTGTTTTTT. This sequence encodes CASRPRGGRNEKLFF.

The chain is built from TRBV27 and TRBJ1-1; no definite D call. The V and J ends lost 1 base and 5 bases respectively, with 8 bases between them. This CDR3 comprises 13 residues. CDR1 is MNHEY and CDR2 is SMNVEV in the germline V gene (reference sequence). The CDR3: CASSLLRGTEAFF. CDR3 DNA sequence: TGTGCCAGCAGTTTATTACGAGGGACTGAAGCTTTCTTT.

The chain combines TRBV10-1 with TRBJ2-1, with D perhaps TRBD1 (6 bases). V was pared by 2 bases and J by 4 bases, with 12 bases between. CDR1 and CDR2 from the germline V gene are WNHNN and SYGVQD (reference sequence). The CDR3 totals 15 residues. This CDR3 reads CASSELQGAYNEQFF. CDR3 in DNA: TGCGCCAGCAGTGAGCTACAGGGCGCATACAATGAGCAGTTCTTC.

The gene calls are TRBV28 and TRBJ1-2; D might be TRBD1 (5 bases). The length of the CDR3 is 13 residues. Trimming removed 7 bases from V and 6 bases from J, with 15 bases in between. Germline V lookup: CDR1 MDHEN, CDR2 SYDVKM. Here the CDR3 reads CASILLGGDGYTF. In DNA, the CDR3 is TGTGCCAGCATTCTACTGGGAGGGGATGGCTACACCTTC.

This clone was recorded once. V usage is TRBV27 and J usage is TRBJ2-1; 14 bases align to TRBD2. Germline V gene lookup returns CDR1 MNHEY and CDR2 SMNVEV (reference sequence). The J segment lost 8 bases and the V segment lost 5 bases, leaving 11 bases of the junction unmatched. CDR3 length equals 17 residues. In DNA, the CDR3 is TGTGCCAGCAGTCTGACTAGCGGGGGGGCCGGGGTTTATGAGCAGTTCTTC. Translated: CASSLTSGGAGVYEQFF.

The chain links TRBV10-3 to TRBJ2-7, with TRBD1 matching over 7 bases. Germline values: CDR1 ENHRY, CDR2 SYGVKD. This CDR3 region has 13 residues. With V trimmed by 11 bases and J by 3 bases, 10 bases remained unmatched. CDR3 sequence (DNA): TGTGCCGCATCAGGGACAGAAAGCTACGAGCAGTACTTC. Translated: CAASGTESYEQYF.

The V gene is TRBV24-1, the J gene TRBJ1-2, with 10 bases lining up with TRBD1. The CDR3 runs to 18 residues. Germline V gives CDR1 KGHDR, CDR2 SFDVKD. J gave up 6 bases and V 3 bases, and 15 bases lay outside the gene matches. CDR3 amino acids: CATSDPFGTGEGQHGYTF. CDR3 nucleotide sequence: TGTGCCACCAGTGATCCGTTCGGGACAGGGGAAGGGCAGCATGGCTACACCTTC.

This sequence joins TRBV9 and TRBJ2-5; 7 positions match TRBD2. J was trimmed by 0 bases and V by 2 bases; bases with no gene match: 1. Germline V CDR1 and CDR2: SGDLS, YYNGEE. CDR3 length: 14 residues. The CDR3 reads CASSVLADQETQYF. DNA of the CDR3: TGTGCCAGCAGCGTCCTAGCGGACCAAGAGACCCAGTACTTC.

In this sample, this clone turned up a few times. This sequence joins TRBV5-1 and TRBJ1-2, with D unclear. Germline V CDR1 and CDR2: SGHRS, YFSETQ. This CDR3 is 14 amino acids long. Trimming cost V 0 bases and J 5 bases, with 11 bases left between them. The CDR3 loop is CASSLGGVEYGYTF. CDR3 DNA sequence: TGCGCCAGCAGCTTGGGTGGTGTTGAGTATGGCTACACCTTC.

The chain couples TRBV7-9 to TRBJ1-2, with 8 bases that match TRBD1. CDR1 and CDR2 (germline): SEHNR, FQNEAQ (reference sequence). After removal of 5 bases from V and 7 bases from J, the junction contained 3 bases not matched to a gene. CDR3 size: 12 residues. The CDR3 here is CASSGQGTGYTF. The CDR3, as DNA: TGTGCCAGCAGCGGACAGGGTACTGGCTACACCTTC.

The CDR3 DNA follows: TGTGCCAGCTGTCCAGGTCGTGGGTACGAGCAGTACTTC. It codes for CASCPGRGYEQYF. The rearrangement joins TRBV6-7 to TRBJ2-7; D gene ambiguous. TRBV6-7 is annotated as an ORF whose role is uncertain. The length of the CDR3 is 13 residues. With 8 bases removed from V and 4 bases from J, the gap between germline ends came to 15 bases.

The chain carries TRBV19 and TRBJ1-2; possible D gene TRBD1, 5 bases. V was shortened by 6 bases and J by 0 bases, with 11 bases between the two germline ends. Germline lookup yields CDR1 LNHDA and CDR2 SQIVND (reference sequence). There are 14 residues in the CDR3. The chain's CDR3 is CASSGGVPNYGYTF. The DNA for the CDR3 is TGTGCCAGTAGCGGGGGGGTTCCTAACTATGGCTACACCTTC.

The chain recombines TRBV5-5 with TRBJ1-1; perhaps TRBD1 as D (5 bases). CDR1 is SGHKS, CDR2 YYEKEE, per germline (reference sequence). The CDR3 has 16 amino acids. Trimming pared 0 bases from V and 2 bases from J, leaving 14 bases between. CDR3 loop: CASSLALGDLNTEAFF. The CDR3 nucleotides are TGTGCCAGCAGCTTGGCCCTGGGGGACTTAAACACTGAAGCTTTCTTT.

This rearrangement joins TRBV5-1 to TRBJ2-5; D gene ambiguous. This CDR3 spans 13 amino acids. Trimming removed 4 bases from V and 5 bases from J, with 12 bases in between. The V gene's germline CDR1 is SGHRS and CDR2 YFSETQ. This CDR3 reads CASSPNHGETQYF. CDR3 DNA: TGCGCCAGCAGCCCTAACCACGGGGAGACCCAGTACTTC.

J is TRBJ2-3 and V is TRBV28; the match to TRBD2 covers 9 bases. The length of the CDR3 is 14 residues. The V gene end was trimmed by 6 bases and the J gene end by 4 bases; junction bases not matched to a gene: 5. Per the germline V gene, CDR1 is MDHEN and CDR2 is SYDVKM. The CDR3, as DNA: TGTGCCAGCAGGCGGGGGGGCCTATCAGATACGCAGTATTTT. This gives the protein CASRRGGLSDTQYF.

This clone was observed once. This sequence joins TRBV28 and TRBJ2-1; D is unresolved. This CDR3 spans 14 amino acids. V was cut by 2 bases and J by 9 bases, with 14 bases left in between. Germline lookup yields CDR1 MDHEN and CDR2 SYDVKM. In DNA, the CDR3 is TGTGCCAGCAGTTTACTGTTATGGGCCCCTGAGCAGTTCTTC. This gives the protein CASSLLLWAPEQFF.